The 7 T cell receptor beta chains in this list originate from one sample, sequenced in a study of shared clonotypes between healthy human individuals. The assay was immunoSEQ multiplex PCR, and TCRdb's table has in-frame clones only and misses some. The sample holds nearly 600,000 clones; 95% are singletons and the top ten take approximately 0.1%. CD45RO-negative CD8 cells positively selected for CCR7 made up the naive population, which excluded terminally differentiated effector memory CD45RA+ cells. The sequenced sample consisted of naive CD8+ T cells sorted from blood. The receptors come from a woman aged 30 to 39 in good health.

This chain links TRBV10-1 with TRBJ2-1; possible D gene TRBD2, 5 bases. Trimming cost V 0 bases and J 4 bases, with 10 bases left between them. Germline values: CDR1 WNHNN, CDR2 SYGVQD (reference sequence). There are 15 residues in the CDR3. Here the CDR3 reads CASSESRGSYNEQFF. The CDR3 DNA reads TGCGCCAGCAGTGAGTCCCGCGGGTCTTACAATGAGCAGTTCTTC.

This chain links TRBV6-6 with TRBJ1-4; maybe TRBD1 (5 bases). Germline CDR1 and CDR2: MNHNY and SVGAGI (reference sequence). V lost 0 bases and J 2 bases, leaving 10 bases between the germline ends. This CDR3 is built from 16 residues. The CDR3 loop is CASSYSVTDTNEKLFF. The DNA for the CDR3 is TGTGCCAGCAGTTACTCGGTGACAGACACTAATGAAAAACTGTTTTTT.

This clone showed up just once. This specimen includes other DNA sequences encoding the same CDR3. The J gene is TRBJ2-7, the V gene TRBV19, with 11 bases aligning to TRBD1. Germline V gives CDR1 LNHDA, CDR2 SQIVND (reference sequence). The CDR3 length is 14 residues. J lost 2 bases, V lost 6 bases, and 3 bases had no gene match. The CDR3 DNA follows: TGTGCCAGTAGCACGGGACAGGGGGCCTACGAGCAGTACTTC. Encoded protein: CASSTGQGAYEQYF.

Note on this clone: Sequence at one end of the junction differs from germline and may be a read error. The chain combines TRBV13 with TRBJ2-1; TRBD1 is a possible D gene (6 bases). Germline V gives CDR1 PRHDT, CDR2 FYEKMQ (reference sequence). This CDR3 is built from 13 residues. The CDR3 loop is CASSLNWDKEQFF. The CDR3 DNA follows: TGTGCCAGCAGCTTAAATTGGGACAAAGAGCAGTTCTTC.

The CDR3 region is CASTGLTEAFF. DNA of the CDR3: TGTGCCAGTACTGGGTTGACTGAAGCTTTCTTT. This chain connects TRBV19 to TRBJ1-1, with D unclear. CDR1 and CDR2 (germline): LNHDA, SQIVND (reference sequence). This CDR3 is 11 amino acids long. V gave up 7 bases and J gave up 5 bases, with 8 bases separating them.

The V call is TRBV27, the J call TRBJ1-1; D gene uncertain. V was cut by 0 bases and J by 4 bases, with 12 bases left in between. CDR1 is MNHEY, CDR2 SMNVEV, per germline (reference sequence). This CDR3 region has 15 residues. The CDR3 here is CASSLSAQWGTEAFF. Written as DNA, the CDR3 is TGTGCCAGCAGTTTATCCGCCCAATGGGGCACTGAAGCTTTCTTT.

The V gene is TRBV14, the J gene TRBJ2-3, with 7 nucleotides matching TRBD2. This CDR3 is built from 14 residues. Germline CDR1 reads SGHDN; CDR2 reads FVKESK. The V gene end was trimmed by 4 bases and the J gene end by 5 bases; junction bases not matched to a gene: 6. The CDR3 nucleotides are TGTGCCAGCAGCCCCGGGACTATAGGAGATACGCAGTATTTT. Translating gives CASSPGTIGDTQYF.